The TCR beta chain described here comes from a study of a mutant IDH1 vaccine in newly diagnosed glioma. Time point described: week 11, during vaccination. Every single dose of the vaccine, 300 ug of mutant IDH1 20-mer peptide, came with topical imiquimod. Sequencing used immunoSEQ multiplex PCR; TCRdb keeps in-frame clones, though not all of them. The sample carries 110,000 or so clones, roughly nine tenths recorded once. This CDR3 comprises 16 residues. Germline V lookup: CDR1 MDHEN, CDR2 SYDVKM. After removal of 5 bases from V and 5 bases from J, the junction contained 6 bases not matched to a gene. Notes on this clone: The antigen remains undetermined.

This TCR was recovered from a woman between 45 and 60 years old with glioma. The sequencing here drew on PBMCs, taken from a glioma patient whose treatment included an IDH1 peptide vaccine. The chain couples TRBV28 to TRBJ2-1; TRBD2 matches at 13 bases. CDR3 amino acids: CASSKGTSGTNNEQFF. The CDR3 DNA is TGTGCCAGCAGTAAGGGGACTAGCGGGACAAACAATGAGCAGTTCTTC. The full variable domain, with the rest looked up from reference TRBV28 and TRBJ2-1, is DVKVTQSSRYLVKRTGEKVFLECVQDMDHENMFWYRQDPGLGLRLIYFSYDVKMKEKGDIPEGYSVSREKKERFSLILESASTNQTSMYLCASSKGTSGTNNEQFFGPGTRLTVL.